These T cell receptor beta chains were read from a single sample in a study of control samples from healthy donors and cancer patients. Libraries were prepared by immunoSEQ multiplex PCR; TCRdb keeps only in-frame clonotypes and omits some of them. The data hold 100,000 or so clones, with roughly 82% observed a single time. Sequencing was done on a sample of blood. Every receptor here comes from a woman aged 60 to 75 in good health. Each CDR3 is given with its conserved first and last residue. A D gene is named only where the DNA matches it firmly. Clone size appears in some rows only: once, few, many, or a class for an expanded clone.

CAITSGGDTQYF,TGTGCCATCACCTCAGGGGGTGATACGCAGTATTTT,TRBV10-3,TRBD1,-,TRBJ2-3
CASSRGGSTDTQYF,TGTGCCAGCAGCCGGGGCGGGAGCACAGATACGCAGTATTTT,TRBV3-1/TRBV3-2,-,-,TRBJ2-3
CASSSRTNPSGANVLTF,TGTGCCAGCAGCTCTCGAACCAACCCGTCTGGGGCCAACGTCCTGACTTTC,TRBV5-4,-,-,TRBJ2-6
CASSATGGYGYTF,TGTGCCAGCAGCGCTACAGGGGGCTATGGCTACACCTTC,TRBV11-2,TRBD1,-,TRBJ1-2
CASSRDSYGYTF,TGTGCCAGTAGCCGGGACAGCTATGGCTACACCTTC,TRBV19,TRBD1,few,TRBJ1-2
CSVASKLAKNIQYF,TGCAGCGTAGCATCGAAACTAGCCAAAAACATTCAGTACTTC,TRBV29-1,-,-,TRBJ2-4
CASSHVPANTIYF,TGTGCCAGCAGCCATGTCCCGGCAAACACCATATATTTT,TRBV14,-,-,TRBJ1-3
CAISVGNTEAFF,TGTGCCATCAGTGTAGGGAATACTGAAGCTTTCTTT,TRBV10-3,-,-,TRBJ1-1
CASSQVTGENTEAFF,TGTGCCAGCAGCCAAGTGACAGGGGAGAACACTGAAGCTTTCTTT,TRBV3-1/TRBV3-2,TRBD1,-,TRBJ1-1
CASSPTNPGQKETQYF,TGTGCCAGCTCACCGACGAACCCGGGACAAAAAGAGACCCAGTACTTC,TRBV18,-,-,TRBJ2-5
CASSQVGGEDTQYF,TGCGCCAGCAGCCAAGTAGGGGGTGAAGATACGCAGTATTTT,TRBV4-3,-,-,TRBJ2-3
CASRYVQGREKLFF,TGTGCCAGCAGATATGTGCAGGGGCGTGAAAAACTGTTTTTT,TRBV2,-,-,TRBJ1-4
CSGRVLNEQFF,TGCAGCGGTCGGGTGCTCAATGAGCAGTTCTTC,TRBV29-1,-,-,TRBJ2-1
CASSFAYEQYF,TGTGCCAGCAGTTTCGCCTACGAGCAGTACTTC,TRBV12-3/TRBV12-4,-,-,TRBJ2-7
CAAQASNRDNEQFF,TGTGCCGCACAGGCGAGTAACAGGGACAATGAGCAGTTCTTC,TRBV10-3,-,once,TRBJ2-1
CASSYLYEQYF,TGTGCCAGCAGTTACCTTTACGAGCAGTACTTC,TRBV6-2/TRBV6-3,-,-,TRBJ2-7
CASSLSGYSSETQYF,TGCGCCAGCAGCTTGAGCGGATACAGTAGCGAGACCCAGTACTTC,TRBV5-1,-,-,TRBJ2-5
CASRGQGNYNEQFF,TGTGCCAGCAGAGGACAGGGAAACTACAATGAGCAGTTCTTC,TRBV27,TRBD1,once,TRBJ2-1
CASGVERAETQYF,TGTGCTAGTGGTGTCGAAAGGGCAGAGACCCAGTACTTC,TRBV12-5,-,-,TRBJ2-5
CASSPAAGRQPQHF,TGTGCCAGCTCACCAGCCGCAGGGCGTCAGCCCCAGCATTTT,TRBV18,-,once,TRBJ1-5
CASSYSRGTSGNTIYF,TGTGCCAGCAGTTACTCCCGGGGTACCTCTGGAAACACCATATATTTT,TRBV6-5,-,-,TRBJ1-3
CASSPRWTGQEETQYF,TGTGCCAGCTCACCACGTTGGACAGGGCAGGAGGAGACCCAGTACTTC,TRBV18,TRBD1,few,TRBJ2-5
CASSVFGDSPLHF,TGTGCCAGCAGCGTATTTGGGGACTCACCCCTCCACTTT,TRBV9,-,few,TRBJ1-6
CASSLKSPDTDTQYF,TGTGCCAGCAGTTTAAAAAGCCCGGACACAGATACGCAGTATTTT,TRBV27,-,-,TRBJ2-3
CASSPLRELRGRDTGELFF,TGTGCCAGCTCACCATTAAGAGAGTTGAGGGGGCGCGACACCGGGGAGCTGTTTTTT,TRBV18,TRBD1,-,TRBJ2-2
CASSTSDLSPGYTF,TGTGCCAGTAGTACTTCGGATTTGAGTCCTGGCTACACCTTC,TRBV19,-,-,TRBJ1-2
CASPPGGGEQFF,TGCGCCAGCCCCCCGGGGGGGGGTGAGCAGTTCTTC,TRBV10-1,TRBD2,-,TRBJ2-1
CASSLAGAAVHEQFF,TGTGCCAGCAGTTTAGCAGGTGCCGCGGTCCATGAGCAGTTCTTC,TRBV6-5,-,-,TRBJ2-1
CASRTSGSSYEQYF,TGTGCCAGTCGTACTAGCGGGAGCTCCTACGAGCAGTACTTC,TRBV19,TRBD2,-,TRBJ2-7
CARSPRGGYTF,TGTGCCAGAAGCCCCCGAGGGGGCTACACCTTC,TRBV7-5,-,-,TRBJ1-2
CASSPRTSGGNNEQFF,TGTGCCAGCAGCCCCCGGACTAGCGGGGGGAACAATGAGCAGTTCTTC,TRBV3-1/TRBV3-2,TRBD2,-,TRBJ2-1
CASSVGLAGGSTDTQYF,TGTGCCAGCAGCGTAGGCCTAGCGGGGGGGAGCACAGATACGCAGTATTTT,TRBV9,TRBD2,-,TRBJ2-3
CASSSGLAGVQPQHF,TGTGCCAGTAGTAGTGGGTTGGCAGGGGTTCAGCCCCAGCATTTT,TRBV19,-,-,TRBJ1-5
CASSPVLDRGPTGELFF,TGCGCCAGCAGCCCAGTTCTGGACAGGGGGCCCACCGGGGAGCTGTTTTTT,TRBV5-1,TRBD1,-,TRBJ2-2
CASSSPGGGADTQYF,TGTGCCAGCAGCTCTCCTGGGGGGGGAGCAGATACGCAGTATTTT,TRBV28,TRBD2,-,TRBJ2-3
CASSKLSYEQYF,TGTGCCAGCAGCAAACTCTCCTACGAGCAGTACTTC,TRBV21-1,-,-,TRBJ2-7
CSVEARRGSTDTQYF,TGCAGCGTTGAGGCTCGACGGGGAAGCACAGATACGCAGTATTTT,TRBV29-1,-,-,TRBJ2-3
CASRDEGEQYF,TGTGCCAGCAGGGATGAGGGCGAGCAGTACTTC,TRBV12-3/TRBV12-4,-,-,TRBJ2-7
CASSLQNTEAFF,TGTGCCAGCAGTTTACAGAACACTGAAGCTTTCTTT,TRBV6-6,-,few,TRBJ1-1
CASSSQGTYGYTF,TGCGCCAGCAGTTCTCAGGGGACGTATGGCTACACCTTC,TRBV10-2,-,-,TRBJ1-2
CASSLDPGRSSYNEQFF,TGTGCCAGCAGCTTAGACCCGGGGAGGAGCTCCTACAATGAGCAGTTCTTC,TRBV7-2,-,-,TRBJ2-1
CSPVGGTANTEAFF,TGCAGCCCCGTTGGGGGAACAGCGAACACTGAAGCTTTCTTT,TRBV29-1,-,-,TRBJ1-1
CASSYSLRDRALSGNQPQHF,TGTGCCAGCAGTTACAGCCTCCGGGACAGGGCGCTTTCTGGCAATCAGCCCCAGCATTTT,TRBV6-2/TRBV6-3,TRBD1,-,TRBJ1-5
CASSRSREATLQETQYF,TGTGCCAGCAGCCGAAGCCGGGAAGCCACCCTCCAAGAGACCCAGTACTTC,TRBV5-6,-,-,TRBJ2-5
CARRDNNYGYTF,TGTGCCCGAAGGGACAATAACTATGGCTACACCTTC,TRBV6-5,-,few,TRBJ1-2
CASGARGGSGETQYF,TGCGCCAGCGGAGCCCGGGGGGGCTCCGGGGAGACCCAGTACTTC,TRBV10-2,TRBD2,-,TRBJ2-5
CASRKTTNEKLFF,TGCGCCAGCCGCAAAACAACTAATGAAAAACTGTTTTTT,TRBV10-2,-,-,TRBJ1-4
CASSYSQGGTEAFF,TGTGCCAGCAGTTACTCGCAGGGAGGGACTGAAGCTTTCTTT,TRBV6-2/TRBV6-3,-,-,TRBJ1-1
CASRGTGNQPQHF,TGTGCCAGCAGAGGGACAGGGAATCAGCCCCAGCATTTT,TRBV12-3/TRBV12-4,TRBD1,-,TRBJ1-5
CASSIPGLGGETDTQYF,TGTGCCAGTAGTATACCTGGCCTCGGCGGGGAGACAGATACGCAGTATTTT,TRBV19,-,-,TRBJ2-3
CAISESVEKPYGYTF,TGTGCCATCAGTGAATCCGTGGAGAAACCCTATGGCTACACCTTC,TRBV10-3,-,-,TRBJ1-2
CASSGRTGNYNSPLHF,TGTGCCAGCAGCGGAAGGACAGGGAACTATAATTCACCCCTCCACTTT,TRBV7-9,TRBD1,-,TRBJ1-6
CPREVQPQHF,TGCCCCCGGGAGGTTCAGCCCCAGCATTTT,TRBV24-1,-,-,TRBJ1-5